The 2 T cell receptor beta chains presented below share a single source sample, sequenced in a study of control samples from healthy donors and cancer patients. TCRdb's table, derived via immunoSEQ multiplex PCR, lists solely in-frame clones and lacks some. The sample includes 160,000 or so clones, roughly 94% of them seen just once. The sample was PBMCs. The receptors come from a man aged 55-75 years with colorectal cancer.

The chain recombines TRBV19 with TRBJ1-2; 11 bases match TRBD1. With 3 bases clipped from V and 4 bases from J, the junction kept 4 bases outside the gene matches. Germline values: CDR1 LNHDA, CDR2 SQIVND (reference sequence). CDR3 length: 15 residues. The CDR3 nucleotides are TGTGCCAGTAGTATCCGGACAGGGGGCAGCTATGGCTACACCTTC. It yields the protein CASSIRTGGSYGYTF.

The chain recombines TRBV5-1 with TRBJ2-2; 7 bases match TRBD1. This CDR3 spans 15 amino acids. The germline V gene encodes CDR1 SGHRS and CDR2 YFSETQ. V lost 2 bases to trimming and J lost 4 bases; unmatched junction nucleotides: 5. The CDR3: CASSFTGASTGELFF. CDR3 sequence (DNA): TGCGCCAGCAGCTTCACAGGGGCTAGCACCGGGGAGCTGTTTTTT.